Shown below are 5 T cell receptor beta chains from a single sample sequenced in a study of blood T cell repertoires in COVID-19. The table came from immunoSEQ multiplex PCR; TCRdb's copy has only in-frame clones and leaves some out. The repertoire holds more than 60,000 clones, with 88% as singletons. The specimen sequenced was peripheral blood. The receptors stem from a woman aged 60-75 years with COVID-19, enrolled during active disease.

This chain links TRBV11-3 with TRBJ2-2, with 8 bases that match TRBD1. V lost 2 bases to trimming and J lost 3 bases; unmatched junction nucleotides: 8. Looked up from germline, CDR1 is SGHNT and CDR2 is YENEEA. The CDR3 sequence is 17 residues long. CDR3 protein: CASSLTLGQADTGELFF. In nucleotides, the CDR3 is TGTGCCAGCAGCTTAACGTTGGGACAGGCCGACACCGGGGAGCTGTTTTTT.

The CDR3 loop reads CASSSGQGMDTQYF. In DNA form, the CDR3 reads TGTGCCAGCAGCTCGGGACAGGGGATGGATACGCAGTATTTT. V gene TRBV7-7 combines with J gene TRBJ2-3, with 10 bases that match TRBD1. The CDR3 runs to 14 residues. The V segment lost 4 bases and the J segment 6 bases; nucleotides outside the gene matches: 4. The germline V gene has CDR1 SSHAT and CDR2 FNYEAQ (reference sequence).

The chain employs TRBV6-5 and TRBJ1-5; 7 nucleotides match TRBD1. This CDR3 spans 15 amino acids. Germline lookup yields CDR1 MNHEY and CDR2 SVGAGI. Trimming removed 4 bases from V and 2 bases from J; junction bases left unmatched: 5. The chain's CDR3 is CASSSRTGGNQPQHF. The CDR3 DNA reads as TGTGCCAGCAGTTCCCGGACAGGCGGCAATCAGCCCCAGCATTTT.

The CDR3 sequence is CASSGGFLGTDTQYF. The DNA for the CDR3 is TGTGCCAGCAGTGGCGGCTTCCTTGGCACAGATACGCAGTATTTT. The chain has TRBV2 and TRBJ2-3, with no clear D. The germline gives CDR1 SNHLY, CDR2 FYNNEI. V was trimmed by 4 bases and J by 1 base, leaving 12 bases between them. The CDR3 contains 15 residues.

As DNA, the CDR3 is TGTGCCATCAGCTCCGGGACAGGGGTGAACACCGGGGAGCTGTTTTTT. As protein: CAISSGTGVNTGELFF. The chain couples TRBV10-3 to TRBJ2-2, with 10 positions matching TRBD1. V was pared by 6 bases and J by 1 base, with 5 bases of the junction left unmatched. This CDR3 contains 16 residues. Germline CDR1 ENHRY, CDR2 SYGVKD.